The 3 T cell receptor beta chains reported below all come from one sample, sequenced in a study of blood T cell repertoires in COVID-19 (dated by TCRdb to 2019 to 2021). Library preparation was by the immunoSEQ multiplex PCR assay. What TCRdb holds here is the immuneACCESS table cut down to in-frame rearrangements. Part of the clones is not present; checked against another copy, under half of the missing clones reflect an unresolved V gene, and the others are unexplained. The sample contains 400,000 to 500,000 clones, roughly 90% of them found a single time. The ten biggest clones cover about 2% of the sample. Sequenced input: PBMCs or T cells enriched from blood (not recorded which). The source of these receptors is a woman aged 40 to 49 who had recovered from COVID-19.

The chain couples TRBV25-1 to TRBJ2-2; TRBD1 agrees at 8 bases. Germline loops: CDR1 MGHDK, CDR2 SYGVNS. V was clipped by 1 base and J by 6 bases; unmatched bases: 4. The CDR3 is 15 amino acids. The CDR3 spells CASSEWNRGSGELFF. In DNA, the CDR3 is TGTGCCAGCAGTGAATGGAACAGGGGGTCCGGGGAGCTGTTTTTT.

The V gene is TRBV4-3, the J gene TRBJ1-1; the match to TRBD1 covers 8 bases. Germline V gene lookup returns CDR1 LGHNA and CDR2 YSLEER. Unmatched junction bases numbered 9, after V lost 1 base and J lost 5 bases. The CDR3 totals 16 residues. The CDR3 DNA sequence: TGCGCCAGCAGCCAAGGAACAGGGGGTTTTGCAACTGAAGCTTTCTTT. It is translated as CASSQGTGGFATEAFF.

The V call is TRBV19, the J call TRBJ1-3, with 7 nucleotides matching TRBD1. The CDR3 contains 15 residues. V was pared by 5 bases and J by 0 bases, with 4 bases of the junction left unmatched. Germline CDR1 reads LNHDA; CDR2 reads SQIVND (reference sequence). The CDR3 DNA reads TGTGCCAGTAGTCAGGGGGTTCACTCTGGAAACACCATATATTTT. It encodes CASSQGVHSGNTIYF.